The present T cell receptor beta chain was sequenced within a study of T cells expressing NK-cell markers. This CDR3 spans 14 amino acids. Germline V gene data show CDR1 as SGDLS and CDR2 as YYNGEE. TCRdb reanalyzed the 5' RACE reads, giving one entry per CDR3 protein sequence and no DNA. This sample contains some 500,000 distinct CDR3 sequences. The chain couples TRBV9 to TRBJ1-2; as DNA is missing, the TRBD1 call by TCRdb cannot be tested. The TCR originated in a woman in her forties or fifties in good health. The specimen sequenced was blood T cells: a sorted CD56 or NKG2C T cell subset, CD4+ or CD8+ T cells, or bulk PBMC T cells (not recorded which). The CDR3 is CASRPEDRVYGYTF.